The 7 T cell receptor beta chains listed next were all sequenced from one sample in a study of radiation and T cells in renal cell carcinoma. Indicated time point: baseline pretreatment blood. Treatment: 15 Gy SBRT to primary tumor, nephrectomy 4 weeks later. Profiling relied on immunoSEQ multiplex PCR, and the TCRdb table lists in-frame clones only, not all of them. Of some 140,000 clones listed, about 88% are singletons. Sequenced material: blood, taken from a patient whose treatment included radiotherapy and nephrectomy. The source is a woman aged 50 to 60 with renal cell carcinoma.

The CDR3 loop is CASSPQRRGQFF. The CDR3 DNA is TGTGCCAGCAGCCCCCAAAGGAGGGGGCAGTTCTTC. The V gene is TRBV5-6, the J gene TRBJ2-1, with TRBD2 as a possible D gene (6 bases). Germline V gene data show CDR1 as SGHDT and CDR2 as YYEEEE. V lost 4 bases, J lost 12 bases, and 14 bases lay in between. This CDR3 spans 12 amino acids.

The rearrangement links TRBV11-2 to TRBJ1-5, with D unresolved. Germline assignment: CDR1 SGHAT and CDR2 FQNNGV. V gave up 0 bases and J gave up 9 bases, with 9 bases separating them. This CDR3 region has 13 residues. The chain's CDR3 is CASSLDLARPQHF. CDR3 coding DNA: TGTGCCAGCAGCTTAGATCTGGCTAGGCCCCAGCATTTT. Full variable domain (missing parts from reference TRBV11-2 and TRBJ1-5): EAGVAQSPRYKIIEKRQSVAFWCNPISGHATLYWYQQILGQGPKLLIQFQNNGVVDDSQLPKDRFSAERLKGVDSTLKIQPAKLEDSAVYLCASSLDLARPQHFGDGTRLSIL.

CDR3 DNA sequence: TGTGCCAGCAGCCGACCTGGGGAGACAGGGAAAATATCTGGCTACACCTTC. It yields the protein CASSRPGETGKISGYTF. This chain links TRBV11-2 with TRBJ1-2; 7 nucleotides match TRBD1. The ends lost 5 bases at V and 7 bases at J; junction bases unmatched: 19. The CDR3 is 17 amino acids. The germline gives CDR1 SGHAT, CDR2 FQNNGV.

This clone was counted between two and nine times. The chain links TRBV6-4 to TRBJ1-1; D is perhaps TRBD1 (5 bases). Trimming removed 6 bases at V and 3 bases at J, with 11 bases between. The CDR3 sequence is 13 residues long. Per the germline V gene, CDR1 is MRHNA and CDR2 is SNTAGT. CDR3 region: CASSARGDTEAFF. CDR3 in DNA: TGTGCCAGCAGCGCCAGAGGGGACACTGAAGCTTTCTTT.

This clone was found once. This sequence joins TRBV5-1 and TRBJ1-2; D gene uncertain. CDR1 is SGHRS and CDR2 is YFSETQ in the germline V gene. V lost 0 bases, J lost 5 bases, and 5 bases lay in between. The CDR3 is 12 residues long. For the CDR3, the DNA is TGCGCCAGCAGCTTGGACAGATATGGCTACACCTTC. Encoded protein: CASSLDRYGYTF.

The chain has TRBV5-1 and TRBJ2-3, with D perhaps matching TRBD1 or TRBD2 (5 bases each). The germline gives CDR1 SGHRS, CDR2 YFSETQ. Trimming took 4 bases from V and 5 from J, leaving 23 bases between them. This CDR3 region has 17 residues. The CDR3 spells CASSIGLGAGGIDTQYF. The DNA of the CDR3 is TGCGCCAGCAGCATTGGGCTCGGGGCAGGTGGTATAGATACGCAGTATTTT.

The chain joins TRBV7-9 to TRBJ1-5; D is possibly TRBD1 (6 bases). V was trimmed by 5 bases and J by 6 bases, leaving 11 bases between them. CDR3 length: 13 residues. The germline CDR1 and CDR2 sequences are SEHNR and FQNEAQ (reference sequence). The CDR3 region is CASSPQGGQPQHF. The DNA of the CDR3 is TGTGCCAGCAGCCCACAAGGGGGTCAGCCCCAGCATTTT.